Below, 29 T cell receptor beta chains from the same sample are listed, as sequenced in a study of shared clonotypes between healthy human individuals. Generated by immunoSEQ multiplex PCR, the TCRdb table keeps only in-frame clones and is missing some. Here the sample spans about 820,000 clones, 80% to 95% being singletons. It was CD45RO-negative cells, positively selected for CCR7, that made up naive CD8 cells, with terminally differentiated effector memory CD45RA+ cells excluded. The sample was naive CD8+ T cells sorted from blood. These receptors came from a man younger than 45 in good health.

The rearrangement links TRBV27 to TRBJ2-7; D call uncertain. V lost 6 bases and J lost 1, with 10 bases in between. The CDR3 has 13 amino acids. In germline, CDR1 is MNHEY, CDR2 SMNVEV (reference sequence). Here the CDR3 reads CASRATPSYEQYF. In DNA, the CDR3 is TGTGCCAGCAGGGCGACCCCATCCTACGAGCAGTACTTC.

V is TRBV7-9 and J is TRBJ2-1, with 7 bases fitting TRBD1. Germline values: CDR1 SEHNR, CDR2 FQNEAQ (reference sequence). The CDR3 spans 15 residues. The junction had 10 bases not matched to a gene; V was cut back by 4 bases and J by 7 bases. The CDR3 DNA follows: TGTGCCAGCAGCTCCGAACGACAGGGACAAAATGAGCAGTTCTTC. Residues: CASSSERQGQNEQFF.

This chain connects TRBV7-6 to TRBJ2-2, with 14 bases identical to TRBD2. Germline CDR1 and CDR2: SGHVS and FNYEAQ. Trimming cost V 4 bases and J 6 bases; bases outside gene matches: 13. This CDR3 is 19 amino acids long. The chain's CDR3 is CASSSPTWTSGRSAGELFF. The CDR3 DNA sequence: TGTGCCAGCAGCTCCCCTACTTGGACTAGCGGGAGGTCGGCCGGGGAGCTGTTTTTT.

V is TRBV28 and J is TRBJ2-1; 8 bases line up with TRBD2. Germline values: CDR1 MDHEN, CDR2 SYDVKM. J lost 8 bases, V lost 2 bases, and 5 bases had no gene match. The CDR3 spans 14 residues. CDR3 DNA: TGTGCCAGCAGTTTAATCGGGAGGGCCGATGAGCAGTTCTTC. This encodes CASSLIGRADEQFF.

The rearrangement uses TRBV30 and TRBJ2-2, with 9 bases lining up with TRBD1. The J segment lost 6 bases and the V segment lost 8 bases, leaving 7 bases of the junction unmatched. Germline CDR1 is GTSNPN and CDR2 is SVGIG (reference sequence). This CDR3 is 13 amino acids long. The CDR3 DNA sequence: TGTGCCCGGGGACAGGGACGGGCCGGGGAGCTGTTTTTT. This translates into CARGQGRAGELFF.

The V and J genes are TRBV6-4 and TRBJ2-2, with D possibly being TRBD1 (5 bases). Trimming shortened V by 0 bases and J by 4 bases, and 9 bases separated the two germline ends. Germline V gene lookup returns CDR1 MRHNA and CDR2 SNTAGT. This CDR3 spans 15 amino acids. CDR3 sequence: CASSDSQVGTGELFF. CDR3 nucleotide sequence: TGTGCCAGCAGTGACTCACAGGTTGGCACCGGGGAGCTGTTTTTT.

The V call is TRBV6-6, the J call TRBJ2-3; D is possibly TRBD2 (5 bases). The CDR3 sequence is 14 residues long. The V gene's germline CDR1 is MNHNY and CDR2 SVGAGI (reference sequence). Trimming left V 0 bases short and J 6 bases short, with 10 bases between. DNA of the CDR3: TGTGCCAGCAGTTACTCAATAGCGTCCGATACGCAGTATTTT. As protein: CASSYSIASDTQYF.

The genes are TRBV5-6 and TRBJ2-1; TRBD2 is a possible D gene (6 bases). The CDR3 length is 15 residues. Trimming cost V 3 bases and J 0 bases, with 10 bases left between them. Germline V gene data show CDR1 as SGHDT and CDR2 as YYEEEE. The CDR3 region has the DNA TGTGCCAGCAGCTCCTTAGCGGACTCCTACAATGAGCAGTTCTTC. It yields the protein CASSSLADSYNEQFF.

CDR3: CASSEIAGDGETQYF. CDR3 sequence (DNA): TGCGCCAGCAGTGAGATAGCGGGCGATGGAGAGACCCAGTACTTC. The rearrangement links TRBV10-1 to TRBJ2-5; 7 nucleotides agree with TRBD2. The V gene end was trimmed by 2 bases and the J gene end by 4 bases; junction bases not matched to a gene: 7. The CDR3 has 15 amino acids. Germline CDR1 reads WNHNN; CDR2 reads SYGVQD (reference sequence).

The chain uses TRBV14 and TRBJ2-1, with TRBD2 matching 12 bases. The trim removed 2 bases at V and 3 bases at J, leaving 17 bases unmatched. Germline-derived CDR1 and CDR2 are SGHDN and FVKESK. The CDR3 covers 21 residues. CDR3 nucleotides: TGTGCCAGCAGCCAACGGGGGTGGGACCCAACTAGCGGGAGGTACTACAATGAGCAGTTCTTC. Amino acids: CASSQRGWDPTSGRYYNEQFF.

This sequence joins TRBV4-3 and TRBJ2-7; 10 bases agree with TRBD1. This CDR3 comprises 16 residues. The ends lost 4 bases at V and 5 bases at J; junction bases unmatched: 11. Germline-derived CDR1 and CDR2 are LGHNA and YSLEER. CDR3 protein: CASSLGYGTGVDEQYF. In DNA form, the CDR3 reads TGCGCCAGCAGCCTTGGGTATGGGACAGGGGTCGACGAGCAGTACTTC.

The chain is built from TRBV7-9 and TRBJ2-1, with TRBD2 identical over 8 bases. The germline CDR1 and CDR2 sequences are SEHNR and FQNEAQ (reference sequence). Losses at the gene ends were 1 base for V and 2 bases for J; bases not matched to a gene: 4. The CDR3 covers 16 residues. The CDR3 nucleotides are TGTGCCAGCAGCTTAGGACTAGCGCCTCCCTACAATGAGCAGTTCTTC. The encoded protein is CASSLGLAPPYNEQFF.

V usage is TRBV18 and J usage is TRBJ2-2, with 8 bases identical to TRBD1. After removal of 9 bases from V and 6 bases from J, the junction contained 9 bases not matched to a gene. The CDR3 is 14 residues long. In germline, CDR1 is KGHSH, CDR2 LQKENI. The CDR3 sequence is CASFTDRAAGELFF. CDR3 nucleotide sequence: TGTGCCAGTTTTACGGACAGGGCGGCCGGGGAGCTGTTTTTT.

The genes are TRBV27 and TRBJ1-1; the match to TRBD1 covers 12 bases. V lost 5 bases, J lost 8 bases, and 9 bases stayed unmatched. This CDR3 region has 15 residues. Germline loops: CDR1 MNHEY, CDR2 SMNVEV (reference sequence). CDR3 DNA sequence: TGTGCCAGCAGTCTAGCCGGGACAGGGGGCTTGGAAGCTTTCTTT. Amino acid sequence: CASSLAGTGGLEAFF.

The chain couples TRBV7-6 to TRBJ2-1; TRBD2 matches 16 bases. The CDR3 runs to 17 residues. Germline values: CDR1 SGHVS, CDR2 FNYEAQ. V gave up 4 bases and J gave up 6 bases; unmatched junction bases: 6. As DNA, the CDR3 is TGTGCCAGCAGCTCTGGGACTAGCGGGAGGGACGGCAATGAGCAGTTCTTC. Protein: CASSSGTSGRDGNEQFF.

The gene calls are TRBV7-9 and TRBJ2-3, with 7 bases matching TRBD1. CDR1 is SEHNR, CDR2 FQNEAQ, per germline (reference sequence). The junction had 12 bases not matched to a gene; V was cut back by 5 bases and J by 1 base. This CDR3 is 17 amino acids long. CDR3 in DNA: TGTGCCAGCAGCCGAACTTTGGACAGGTGGGGCACAGATACGCAGTATTTT. Its translation: CASSRTLDRWGTDTQYF.

The chain has TRBV27 and TRBJ2-1; no firm D call. The V end was cut by 2 bases, the J end by 4 bases, with 9 bases between. CDR3 length: 14 amino acids. Germline CDR1 and CDR2: MNHEY and SMNVEV (reference sequence). This chain's CDR3 is CASSLGGIYNEQFF. CDR3 nucleotide sequence: TGTGCCAGCAGTTTAGGTGGGATTTACAATGAGCAGTTCTTC.

The genes are TRBV4-1 and TRBJ1-1; unclear D gene. Deletions cut 0 bases from V and 6 bases from J, with 23 bases between. CDR1 and CDR2 from the germline V gene are MGHRA and YSYEKL. The CDR3 totals 18 residues. In nucleotides, the CDR3 is TGCGCCAGCAGCCAAGAACCCGCCTTGACACCGGGGAAACCTGAAGCTTTCTTT. Its protein is CASSQEPALTPGKPEAFF.

The chain uses TRBV4-3 and TRBJ1-1; D is possibly TRBD1 (6 bases). V lost 1 base and J 0 bases, leaving 12 bases between the germline ends. This CDR3 contains 16 residues. Germline V gives CDR1 LGHNA, CDR2 YSLEER. The CDR3, as DNA: TGCGCCAGCAGCCAAGGGACAGCAGAATTGAACACTGAAGCTTTCTTT. Protein product: CASSQGTAELNTEAFF.

The chain links TRBV5-1 to TRBJ1-5; 9 bases align to TRBD1. V lost 5 bases, J lost 6 bases, and 6 bases stayed unmatched. This CDR3 contains 14 residues. Germline CDR1 SGHRS, CDR2 YFSETQ. The CDR3 region has the DNA TGCGCCAGCAGTGATCCGGACAGGGGTCAGCCCCAGCATTTT. Amino acids: CASSDPDRGQPQHF.

The rearrangement uses TRBV28 and TRBJ2-7, with TRBD2 identical over 7 bases. The junction had 10 bases not matched to a gene; V was cut back by 2 bases and J by 3 bases. There are 16 residues in the CDR3. CDR1 is MDHEN, CDR2 SYDVKM, per germline. Written as DNA, the CDR3 is TGTGCCAGCAGTTTACCCACTGTACCTAGCGGCTACGAGCAGTACTTC. Residues: CASSLPTVPSGYEQYF. Together with reference TRBV28 and TRBJ2-7, the CDR3 gives the full variable domain: DVKVTQSSRYLVKRTGEKVFLECVQDMDHENMFWYRQDPGLGLRLIYFSYDVKMKEKGDIPEGYSVSREKKERFSLILESASTNQTSMYLCASSLPTVPSGYEQYFGPGTRLTVT.

The rearrangement uses TRBV9 and TRBJ2-7; D may be TRBD1 (6 bases). CDR1 SGDLS and CDR2 YYNGEE come from the germline V gene. The CDR3 sequence is 15 residues long. V was trimmed by 1 base and J by 0 bases, leaving 11 bases between them. CDR3 DNA: TGTGCCAGCAGCGTATCGTGGACAGCCTCCTACGAGCAGTACTTC. Its protein is CASSVSWTASYEQYF.

This clone was observed a single time. CDR3 nucleotides: TGTGCCACTCCGCACAATCAGCCCCAGCATTTT. Amino acids: CATPHNQPQHF. The chain has TRBV27 and TRBJ1-5; D is unresolved. V gave up 10 bases and J gave up 3 bases, with 7 bases separating them. This CDR3 spans 11 amino acids. Germline V gene lookup returns CDR1 MNHEY and CDR2 SMNVEV (reference sequence).

The chain employs TRBV29-1 and TRBJ2-3, with a possible D match to TRBD1 (6 bases). CDR3 length: 15 residues. Germline V lookup: CDR1 SQVTM, CDR2 ANQGSEA. V lost 4 bases to trimming and J lost 2 bases, with 16 bases between them. The CDR3 reads CSVVTDSPVTDTQYF. The DNA of the CDR3 is TGCAGCGTTGTTACGGACAGCCCAGTCACAGATACGCAGTATTTT.

The V and J genes are TRBV11-2 and TRBJ2-2; 7 nucleotides align to TRBD1. Losses at the gene ends were 4 bases for V and 7 bases for J; bases not matched to a gene: 9. This CDR3 has 15 residues. Germline V gene sequence: CDR1 SGHAT, CDR2 FQNNGV. CDR3 residues: CASSSDRELVGELFF. In DNA form, the CDR3 reads TGTGCCAGCAGCTCAGACAGGGAGTTGGTCGGGGAGCTGTTTTTT.

The J gene is TRBJ2-3, the V gene TRBV28; 10 bases match TRBD1. Trimming at V came to 4 bases and at J to 2 bases, leaving 12 bases not matched to a gene. Germline-derived CDR1 and CDR2 are MDHEN and SYDVKM. The CDR3 runs to 18 residues. CDR3 in amino acids: CASSYPRTGGYYTDTQYF. DNA for the CDR3: TGTGCCAGCAGTTACCCTCGGACAGGGGGATACTACACAGATACGCAGTATTTT.

The chain joins TRBV10-2 to TRBJ2-7; TRBD2 is a possible D gene (6 bases). CDR3 length equals 16 residues. Germline values: CDR1 WSHSY, CDR2 SAAADI. Trimming cost V 3 bases and J 5 bases, with 20 bases left between them. The CDR3 protein is CASSDNLGAGVNEQYF. The CDR3 DNA sequence: TGCGCCAGCAGTGATAATTTGGGAGCGGGCGTTAACGAGCAGTACTTC.

V is TRBV5-1 and J is TRBJ2-3, with D possibly TRBD2 on 5 matching bases. The CDR3 covers 16 residues. From germline, CDR1 is SGHRS and CDR2 YFSETQ. With 7 bases removed from V and 0 bases from J, the gap between germline ends came to 18 bases. DNA for the CDR3: TGCGCCAGCGGCCTCCATTCGAGCGGCAGCACAGATACGCAGTATTTT. It yields the protein CASGLHSSGSTDTQYF. The full variable domain, with the rest looked up from reference TRBV5-1 and TRBJ2-3, is KAGVTQTPRYLIKTRGQQVTLSCSPISGHRSVSWYQQTPGQGLQFLFEYFSETQRNKGNFPGRFSGRQFSNSRSEMNVSTLELGDSALYLCASGLHSSGSTDTQYFGPGTRLTVL.

This rearrangement joins TRBV7-9 to TRBJ1-1; the D gene is possibly TRBD1 (6 bases). The V gene lost 5 bases and the J gene lost 3 bases, with 13 bases spanning the gap. From germline, CDR1 is SEHNR and CDR2 FQNEAQ (reference sequence). The CDR3 spans 14 residues. The CDR3 DNA is TGTGCCAGCAGCCGAAAGGGGGGAGACACTGAAGCTTTCTTT. Its protein is CASSRKGGDTEAFF. Full variable domain (rest looked up from reference TRBV7-9 and TRBJ1-1): DTGVSQNPRHKITKRGQNVTFRCDPISEHNRLYWYRQTLGQGPEFLTYFQNEAQLEKSRLLSDRFSAERPKGSFSTLEIQRTEQGDSAMYLCASSRKGGDTEAFFGQGTRLTVV.